A single sample is the source of the 13 T cell receptor beta chains below, sequenced in a study of cytomegalovirus exposure and HLA in healthy donors. Here immunoSEQ multiplex PCR was the method, and the copy in TCRdb shows in-frame clones only, minus some. The repertoire holds about 74,000 clones, approximately 95% seen once, with 1.5% to 1.8% in the top ten. What was sequenced was PBMCs. These receptors originate from a man between 18 and 29 years old in good health and CMV-seropositive.

The chain couples TRBV2 to TRBJ2-3; 7 bases fit TRBD2. CDR1 is SNHLY and CDR2 is FYNNEI in the germline V gene. Losses at the gene ends were 5 bases for V and 1 base for J; bases not matched to a gene: 9. The CDR3 length is 16 residues. CDR3 sequence reads: CASSFTAGVGTDTQYF. As DNA, the CDR3 is TGTGCCAGCAGTTTCACGGCGGGAGTGGGCACAGATACGCAGTATTTT.

This clone is a singleton in its sample. The rearrangement uses TRBV28 and TRBJ2-5; D gene ambiguous. The CDR3 runs 14 residues. CDR1 and CDR2 from the germline V gene are MDHEN and SYDVKM. Trimming stripped 4 bases from V and 5 bases from J, with 14 bases between. CDR3 region: CASSSLTGSETQYF. In DNA form, the CDR3 reads TGTGCCAGCAGTTCATTGACGGGTAGCGAGACCCAGTACTTC.

CDR3: CASSDLQGDGANVLTF. DNA for the CDR3: TGTGCCAGCAGTGACCTACAGGGGGATGGGGCCAACGTCCTGACTTTC. The chain couples TRBV25-1 to TRBJ2-6, with 8 positions matching TRBD1. This CDR3 comprises 16 residues. The junction had 4 bases not matched to a gene; V was cut back by 3 bases and J by 3 bases. CDR1 is MGHDK and CDR2 is SYGVNS in the germline V gene. The full variable domain, completed using reference TRBV25-1 and TRBJ2-6, is EADIYQTPRYLVIGTGKKITLECSQTMGHDKMYWYQQDPGMELHLIHYSYGVNSTEKGDLSSESTVSRIRTEHFPLTLESARPSHTSQYLCASSDLQGDGANVLTFGAGSRLTVL.

The gene calls are TRBV21-1 and TRBJ2-5; TRBD1, the D gene given by the table, was not confirmed from the DNA. TRBV21-1 is tagged as a pseudogene. The CDR3 is made up of 14 amino acids. CDR3 loop: CASQRDRDVETQYF. CDR3 coding DNA: TGTGCCAGCCAAAGGGACAGGGACGTTGAGACCCAGTACTTC.

The chain carries TRBV5-4 and TRBJ2-2; TRBD2 is a possible D gene (6 bases). V was trimmed by 10 bases and J by 0 bases, leaving 10 bases between them. The germline gives CDR1 SGHNT, CDR2 YYREEE (reference sequence). The CDR3 contains 13 residues. In DNA form, the CDR3 reads TGTGCCTTTTGGACTACGAACACCGGGGAGCTGTTTTTT. Its translation is CAFWTTNTGELFF.

This chain uses TRBV28 with TRBJ1-1, with D unresolved. The V and J ends lost 6 bases and 0 bases respectively, with 8 bases between them. CDR1 is MDHEN and CDR2 is SYDVKM in the germline V gene. The CDR3 spans 13 residues. The CDR3 DNA reads as TGTGCCAGCAGCTTGACATTGAACACTGAAGCTTTCTTT. Translation: CASSLTLNTEAFF.

V is TRBV27 and J is TRBJ1-1; no firm D call. Trimming left V 7 bases short and J 6 bases short, with 15 bases between. Germline-derived CDR1 and CDR2 are MNHEY and SMNVEV (reference sequence). The CDR3 contains 13 residues. The CDR3 DNA reads as TGTGCCAGCATGTTCACGGTTAAAGCTGAAGCTTTCTTT. Its translation is CASMFTVKAEAFF.

The genes are TRBV2 and TRBJ1-1; TRBD1 is a possible D gene (6 bases). Trimming took 5 bases from V and 5 from J, leaving 18 bases between them. Germline assignment: CDR1 SNHLY and CDR2 FYNNEI. The CDR3 runs 15 residues. The CDR3 region has the DNA TGTGCCAGCAGTCGTACAGGGTTCCCTGTGACTGAAGCTTTCTTT. Its translation is CASSRTGFPVTEAFF.

This clone was seen a few times. The rearrangement joins TRBV6-1 to TRBJ2-7, with D tentatively TRBD2 (5 bases). This CDR3 region has 15 residues. V lost 1 base and J lost 3, with 13 bases in between. Germline values: CDR1 MNHNS, CDR2 SASEGT. The CDR3 spells CASSEGGSFYYEQYF. Here the CDR3 DNA reads TGTGCCAGCAGTGAAGGAGGGTCTTTCTACTACGAGCAGTACTTC.

This chain links TRBV28 with TRBJ2-1; tentatively, D is TRBD2 (5 bases). The germline gives CDR1 MDHEN, CDR2 SYDVKM. V was clipped by 6 bases and J by 9 bases, with 12 bases between them. The CDR3 covers 12 residues. CDR3 amino acids: CASRLALSEQFF. Written as DNA, the CDR3 is TGTGCCAGCAGGCTAGCCCTTAGTGAGCAGTTCTTC.

The chain couples TRBV9 to TRBJ1-2, with a weak D call TRBD1 (6 bases). CDR1 SGDLS and CDR2 YYNGEE come from the germline V gene. This CDR3 region has 14 residues. Trimming removed 4 bases at V and 6 bases at J, with 16 bases between. The CDR3 nucleotides are TGTGCCAGCAGCCCCTCGGGGGGCTGGGATGGCTACACCTTC. Translated: CASSPSGGWDGYTF.

The chain combines TRBV27 with TRBJ2-7, with 10 bases that match TRBD1. This CDR3 has 15 residues. J gave up 0 bases and V 6 bases, and 5 bases lay outside the gene matches. Per the germline V gene, CDR1 is MNHEY and CDR2 is SMNVEV (reference sequence). Written as DNA, the CDR3 is TGTGCCAGCAGCTTCTGGACAGGGGGCTCCTACGAGCAGTACTTC. It codes for CASSFWTGGSYEQYF.

The chain has TRBV5-1 and TRBJ2-7; D remains unclear. This CDR3 region has 13 residues. Trimming took off 0 bases at V and 3 bases at J, with 7 bases between the two ends. The germline V gene has CDR1 SGHRS and CDR2 YFSETQ. Here the CDR3 reads CASSLGLNYEQYF. CDR3 nucleotides: TGCGCCAGCAGCTTGGGACTTAACTACGAGCAGTACTTC.